The following is a T cell receptor beta chain sequence with its context. The authors ran unsorted PBMC replicate PCRs on around 270 ng DNA, about 30,000 T cell genomes. This table comes from immunoSEQ multiplex PCR, and its TCRdb copy is limited to in-frame clones, with some not included. The sample holds fewer than 600,000 clones, around 78% seen once. Each of the donors was a healthy adult who was HIV-negative and had not had a recent acute infection or vaccination. This record belongs to a study of shared clonotypes between healthy human individuals. CDR1 SGHTS and CDR2 YDEGEE come from the germline V gene. Deletions cut 1 base from V and 3 bases from J, with 3 bases between. The CDR3 is 12 residues long.

Specimen: PBMCs. The sequence was collected from a woman between 35 and 50 years old in good health. Some clones in this sample may be carry-over from other donors' samples. The chain uses TRBV5-8 and TRBJ2-3; no clear D gene. CDR3 sequence (DNA): TGTGCCAGCAGCTTGAGGACAGATACGCAGTATTTT. Translated, it gives CASSLRTDTQYF. The full variable domain, its missing parts supplied by reference TRBV5-8 and TRBJ2-3, is EAGVTQSPTHLIKTRGQQATLRCSPISGHTSVYWYQQALGLGLQFLLWYDEGEERNRGNFPPRFSGRQFPNYSSELNVNALELEDSALYLCASSLRTDTQYFGPGTRLTVL.